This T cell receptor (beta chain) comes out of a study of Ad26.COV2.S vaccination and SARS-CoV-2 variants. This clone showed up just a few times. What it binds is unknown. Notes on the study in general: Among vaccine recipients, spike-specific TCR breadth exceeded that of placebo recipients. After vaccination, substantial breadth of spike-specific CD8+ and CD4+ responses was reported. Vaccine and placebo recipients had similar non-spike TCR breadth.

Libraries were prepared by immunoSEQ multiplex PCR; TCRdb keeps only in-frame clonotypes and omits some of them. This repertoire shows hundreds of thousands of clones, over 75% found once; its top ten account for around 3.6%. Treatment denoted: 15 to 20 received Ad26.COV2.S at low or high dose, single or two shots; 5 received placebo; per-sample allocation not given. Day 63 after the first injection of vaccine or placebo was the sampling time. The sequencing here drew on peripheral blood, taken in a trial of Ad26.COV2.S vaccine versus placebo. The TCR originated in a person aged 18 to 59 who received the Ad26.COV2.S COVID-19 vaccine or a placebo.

Written as DNA, the CDR3 is TGCAGTGCTAGTCGTTACCCGGGAGGCAAAAACATTCAGTACTTC. Translation gives CSASRYPGGKNIQYF. The gene calls are TRBV20-1 and TRBJ2-4; 7 bases line up with TRBD2. The germline CDR1 and CDR2 sequences are DFQATT and SNEGSKA (reference sequence). This CDR3 region has 15 residues. V lost 3 bases and J lost 3; bases outside the gene matches: 8.